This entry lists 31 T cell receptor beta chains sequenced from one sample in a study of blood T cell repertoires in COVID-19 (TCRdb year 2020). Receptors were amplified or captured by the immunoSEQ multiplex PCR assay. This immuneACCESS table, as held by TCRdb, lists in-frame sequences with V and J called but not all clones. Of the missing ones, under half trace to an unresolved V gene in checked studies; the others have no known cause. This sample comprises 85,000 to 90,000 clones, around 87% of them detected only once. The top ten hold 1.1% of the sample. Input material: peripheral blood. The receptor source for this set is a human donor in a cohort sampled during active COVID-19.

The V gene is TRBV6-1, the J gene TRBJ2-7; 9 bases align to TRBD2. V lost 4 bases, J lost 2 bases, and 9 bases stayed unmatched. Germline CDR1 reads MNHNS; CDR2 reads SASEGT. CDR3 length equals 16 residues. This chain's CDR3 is CASSAQLAGPPYEQYF. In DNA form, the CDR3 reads TGTGCCAGCAGTGCCCAACTAGCGGGCCCTCCCTACGAGCAGTACTTC.

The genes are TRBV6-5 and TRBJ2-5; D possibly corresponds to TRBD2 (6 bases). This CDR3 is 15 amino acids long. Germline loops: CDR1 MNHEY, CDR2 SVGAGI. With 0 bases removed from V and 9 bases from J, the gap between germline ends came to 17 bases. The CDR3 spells CASSYSPSVVGPQYF. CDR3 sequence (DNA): TGTGCCAGCAGTTACTCGCCTAGCGTCGTGGGGCCCCAGTACTTC.

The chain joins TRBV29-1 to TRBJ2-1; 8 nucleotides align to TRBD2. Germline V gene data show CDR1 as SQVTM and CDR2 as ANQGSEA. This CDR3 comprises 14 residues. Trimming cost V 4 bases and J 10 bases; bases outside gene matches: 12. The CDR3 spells CSVVIELAGGEQFF. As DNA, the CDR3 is TGCAGCGTTGTCATCGAGCTAGCGGGCGGGGAGCAGTTCTTC.

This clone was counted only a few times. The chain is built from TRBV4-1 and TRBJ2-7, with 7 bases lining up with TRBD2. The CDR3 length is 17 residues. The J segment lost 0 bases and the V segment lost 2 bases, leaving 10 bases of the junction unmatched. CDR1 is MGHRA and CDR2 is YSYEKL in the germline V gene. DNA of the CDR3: TGCGCCAGCAGCCAAATGGGCGGCGGGGGAAGCTCCTACGAGCAGTACTTC. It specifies CASSQMGGGGSSYEQYF.

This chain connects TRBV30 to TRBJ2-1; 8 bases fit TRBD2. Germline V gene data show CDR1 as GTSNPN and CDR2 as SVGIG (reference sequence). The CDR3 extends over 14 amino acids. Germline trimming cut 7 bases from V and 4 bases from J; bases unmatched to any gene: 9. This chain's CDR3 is CASAGGRGYNEQFF. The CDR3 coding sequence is TGTGCCTCGGCGGGAGGCCGTGGGTACAATGAGCAGTTCTTC.

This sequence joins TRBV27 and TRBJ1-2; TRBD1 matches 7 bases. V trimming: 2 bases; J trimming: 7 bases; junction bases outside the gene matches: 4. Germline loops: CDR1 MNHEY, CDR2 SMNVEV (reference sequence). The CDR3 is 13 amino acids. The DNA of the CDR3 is TGTGCCAGCAGTTTACTAGGGGGCGGTGGCTACACCTTC. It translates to CASSLLGGGGYTF.

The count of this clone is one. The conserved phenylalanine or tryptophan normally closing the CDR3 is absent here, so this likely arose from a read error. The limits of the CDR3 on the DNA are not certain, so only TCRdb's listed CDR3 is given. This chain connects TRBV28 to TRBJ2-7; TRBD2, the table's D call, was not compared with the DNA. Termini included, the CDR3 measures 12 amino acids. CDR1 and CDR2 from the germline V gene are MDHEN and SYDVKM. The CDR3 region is CASSSGLAGTIL.

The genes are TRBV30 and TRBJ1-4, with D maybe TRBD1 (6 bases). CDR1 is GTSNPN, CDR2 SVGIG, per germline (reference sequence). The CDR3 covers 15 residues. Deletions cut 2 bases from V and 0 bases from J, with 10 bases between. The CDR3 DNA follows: TGTGCCTGGAGTAGAGGGACATCAACTAATGAAAAACTGTTTTTT. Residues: CAWSRGTSTNEKLFF.

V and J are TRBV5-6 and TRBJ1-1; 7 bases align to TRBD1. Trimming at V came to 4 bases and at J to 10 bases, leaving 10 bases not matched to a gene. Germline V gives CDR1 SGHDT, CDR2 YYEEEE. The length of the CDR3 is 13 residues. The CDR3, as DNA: TGTGCCAGCAGCAGGACAGGTACACGGGTAGCTTTCTTT. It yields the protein CASSRTGTRVAFF. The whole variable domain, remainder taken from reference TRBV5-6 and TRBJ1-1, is DAGVTQSPTHLIKTRGQQVTLRCSPKSGHDTVSWYQQALGQGPQFIFQYYEEEERQRGNFPDRFSGHQFPNYSSELNVNALLLGDSALYLCASSRTGTRVAFFGQGTRLTVV.

Here the CDR3 DNA reads TGTGCCAGCAGAGAGGGGGGGCAGGCTAATGAAAAACTGTTTTTT. As protein: CASREGGQANEKLFF. The chain is built from TRBV28 and TRBJ1-4, with D tentatively TRBD1 (6 bases). V was pared by 6 bases and J by 3 bases, with 14 bases between. The CDR3 is 15 residues long. Germline loops: CDR1 MDHEN, CDR2 SYDVKM.

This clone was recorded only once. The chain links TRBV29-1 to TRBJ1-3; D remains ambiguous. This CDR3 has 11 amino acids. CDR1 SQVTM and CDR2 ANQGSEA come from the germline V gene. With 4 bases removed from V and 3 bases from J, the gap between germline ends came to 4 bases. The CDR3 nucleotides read TGCAGCGTTGTGTATGGAAACACCATATATTTT. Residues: CSVVYGNTIYF.

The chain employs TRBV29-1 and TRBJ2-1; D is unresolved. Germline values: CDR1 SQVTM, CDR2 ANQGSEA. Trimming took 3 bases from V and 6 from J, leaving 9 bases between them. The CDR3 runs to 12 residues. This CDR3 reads CSVEPSVNEQFF. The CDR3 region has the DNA TGCAGCGTTGAGCCTTCGGTCAATGAGCAGTTCTTC.

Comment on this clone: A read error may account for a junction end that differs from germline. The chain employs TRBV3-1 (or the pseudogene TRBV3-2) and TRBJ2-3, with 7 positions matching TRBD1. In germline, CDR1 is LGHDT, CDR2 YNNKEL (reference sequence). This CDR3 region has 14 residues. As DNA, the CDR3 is TGTGCCAACAGCTTTTCAGGGACAGACGATACGCAGTATTTT. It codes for CANSFSGTDDTQYF.

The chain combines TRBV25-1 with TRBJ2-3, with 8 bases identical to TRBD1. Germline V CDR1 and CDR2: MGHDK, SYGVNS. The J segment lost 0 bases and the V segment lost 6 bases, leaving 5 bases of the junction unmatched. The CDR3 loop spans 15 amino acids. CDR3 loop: CASSSGGTSTDTQYF. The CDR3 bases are TGTGCCAGCAGCTCAGGGGGCACTAGCACAGATACGCAGTATTTT.

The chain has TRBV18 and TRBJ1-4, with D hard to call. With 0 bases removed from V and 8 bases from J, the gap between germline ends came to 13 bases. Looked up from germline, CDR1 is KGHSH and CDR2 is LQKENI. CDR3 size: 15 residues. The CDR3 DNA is TGTGCCAGCTCACCACCGAGGGCCTTTTCCGAAAAACTGTTTTTT. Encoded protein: CASSPPRAFSEKLFF.

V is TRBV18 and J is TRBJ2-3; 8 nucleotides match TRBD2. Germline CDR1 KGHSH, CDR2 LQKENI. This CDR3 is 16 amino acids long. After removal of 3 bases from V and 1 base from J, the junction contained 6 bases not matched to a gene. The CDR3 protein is CASSPSAGGGTDTQYF. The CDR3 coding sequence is TGTGCCAGCTCACCTTCGGCCGGGGGGGGCACAGATACGCAGTATTTT.

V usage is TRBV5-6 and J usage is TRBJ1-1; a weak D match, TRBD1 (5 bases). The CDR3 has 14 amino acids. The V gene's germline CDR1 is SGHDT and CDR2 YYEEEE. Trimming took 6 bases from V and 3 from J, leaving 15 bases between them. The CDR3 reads CASTLGGIHTEAFF. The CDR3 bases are TGTGCCAGCACCCTGGGGGGGATTCACACTGAAGCTTTCTTT.

DNA of the CDR3: TGTGCCAGCAGTTACTCGAACAGGGTCAATTCACCCCTCCACTTT. It encodes CASSYSNRVNSPLHF. The chain links TRBV6-5 to TRBJ1-6, with D possibly being TRBD1 (6 bases). Deletions cut 0 bases from V and 7 bases from J, with 10 bases between. In germline, CDR1 is MNHEY, CDR2 SVGAGI. The CDR3 covers 15 residues.

CDR3 sequence reads: CASSYSWTEQPQHF. The CDR3 DNA reads TGTGCCAGCAGTTACTCATGGACTGAACAGCCCCAGCATTTT. The chain joins TRBV6-5 to TRBJ1-5; D unresolved. With 0 bases removed from V and 7 bases from J, the gap between germline ends came to 10 bases. This CDR3 region has 14 residues. Germline CDR1 is MNHEY and CDR2 is SVGAGI.

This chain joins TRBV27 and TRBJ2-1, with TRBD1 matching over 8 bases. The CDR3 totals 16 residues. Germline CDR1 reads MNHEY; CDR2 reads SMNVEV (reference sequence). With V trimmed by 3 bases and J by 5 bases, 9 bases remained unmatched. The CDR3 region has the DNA TGTGCCAGCAGTTTCCTCAGGGGGCGCGGGAACAATGAGCAGTTCTTC. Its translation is CASSFLRGRGNNEQFF.

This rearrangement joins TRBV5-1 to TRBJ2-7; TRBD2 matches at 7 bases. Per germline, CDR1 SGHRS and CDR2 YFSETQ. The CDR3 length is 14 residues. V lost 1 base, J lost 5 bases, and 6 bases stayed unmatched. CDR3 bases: TGCGCCAGCAGCTTGTGGGGGAGGGCCAACGAGCAGTACTTC. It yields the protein CASSLWGRANEQYF.

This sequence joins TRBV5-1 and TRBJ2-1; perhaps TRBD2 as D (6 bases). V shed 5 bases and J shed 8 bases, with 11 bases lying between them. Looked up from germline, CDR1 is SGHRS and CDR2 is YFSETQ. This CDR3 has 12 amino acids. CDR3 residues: CASSWDWDEQFF. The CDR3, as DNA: TGCGCCAGCAGTTGGGACTGGGATGAGCAGTTCTTC.

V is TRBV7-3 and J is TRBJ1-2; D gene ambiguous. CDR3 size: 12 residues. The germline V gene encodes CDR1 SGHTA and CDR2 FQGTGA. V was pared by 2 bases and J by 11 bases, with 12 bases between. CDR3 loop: CASSLEGTGYTF. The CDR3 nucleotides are TGTGCCAGCAGCTTAGAGGGAACGGGTTACACCTTC. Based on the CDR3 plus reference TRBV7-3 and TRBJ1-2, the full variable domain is GAGVSQTPSNKVTEKGKYVELRCDPISGHTALYWYRQSLGQGPEFLIYFQGTGAADDSGLPNDRFFAVRPEGSVSTLKIQRTERGDSAVYLCASSLEGTGYTFGSGTRLTVV.

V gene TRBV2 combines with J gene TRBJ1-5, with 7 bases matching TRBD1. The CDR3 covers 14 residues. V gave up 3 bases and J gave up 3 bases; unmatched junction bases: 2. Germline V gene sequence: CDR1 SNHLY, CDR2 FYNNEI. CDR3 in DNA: TGTGCCAGCAGTGACGGGACAGCCAATCAGCCCCAGCATTTT. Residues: CASSDGTANQPQHF.

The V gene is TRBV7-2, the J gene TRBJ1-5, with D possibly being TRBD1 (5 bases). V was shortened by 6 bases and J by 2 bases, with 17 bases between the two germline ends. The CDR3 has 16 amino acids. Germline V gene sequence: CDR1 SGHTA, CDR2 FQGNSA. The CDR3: CASRQTGGLGNQPQHF. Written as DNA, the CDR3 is TGTGCCAGCAGACAAACGGGGGGTTTGGGCAATCAGCCCCAGCATTTT.

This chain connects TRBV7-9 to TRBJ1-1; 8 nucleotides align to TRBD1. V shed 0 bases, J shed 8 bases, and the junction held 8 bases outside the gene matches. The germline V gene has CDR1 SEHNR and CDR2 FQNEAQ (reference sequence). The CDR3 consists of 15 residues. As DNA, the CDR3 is TGTGCCAGCAGCTTAGCCACAGGGGGGGTAAAAGAAGCTTTCTTT. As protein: CASSLATGGVKEAFF.

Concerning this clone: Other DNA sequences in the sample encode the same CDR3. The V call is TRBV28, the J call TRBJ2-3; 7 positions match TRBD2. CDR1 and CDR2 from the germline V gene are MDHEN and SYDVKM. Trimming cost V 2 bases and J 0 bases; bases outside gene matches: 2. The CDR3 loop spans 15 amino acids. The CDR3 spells CASSLGGESTDTQYF. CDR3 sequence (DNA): TGTGCCAGCAGTTTAGGGGGGGAAAGCACAGATACGCAGTATTTT.

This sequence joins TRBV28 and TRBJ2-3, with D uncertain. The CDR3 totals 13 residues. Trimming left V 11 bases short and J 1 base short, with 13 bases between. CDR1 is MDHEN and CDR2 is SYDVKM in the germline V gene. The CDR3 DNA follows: TGTGCCGCAGGTGTCCAAGGCACAGATACGCAGTATTTT. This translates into CAAGVQGTDTQYF.

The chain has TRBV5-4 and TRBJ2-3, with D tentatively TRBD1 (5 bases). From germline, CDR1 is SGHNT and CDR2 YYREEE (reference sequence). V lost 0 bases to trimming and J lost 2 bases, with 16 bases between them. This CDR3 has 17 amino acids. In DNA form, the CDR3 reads TGTGCCAGCAGCTTGGATACGGCGCAGGGAATCACAGATACGCAGTATTTT. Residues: CASSLDTAQGITDTQYF.

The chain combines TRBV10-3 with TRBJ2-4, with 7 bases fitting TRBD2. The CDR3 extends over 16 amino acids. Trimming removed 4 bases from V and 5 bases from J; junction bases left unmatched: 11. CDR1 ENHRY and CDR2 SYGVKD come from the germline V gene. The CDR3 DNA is TGTGCCATCAGTGTTCTGGGAGGGGCCGGGGAAAACATTCAGTACTTC. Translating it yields CAISVLGGAGENIQYF.

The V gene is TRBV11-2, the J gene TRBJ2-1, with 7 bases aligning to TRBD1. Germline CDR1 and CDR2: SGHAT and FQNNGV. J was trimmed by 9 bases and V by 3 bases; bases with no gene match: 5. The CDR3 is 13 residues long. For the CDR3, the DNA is TGTGCCAGCAGCTTTGGGGACAGACTTGAGCAGTTCTTC. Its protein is CASSFGDRLEQFF. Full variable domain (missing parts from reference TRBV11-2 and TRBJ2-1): EAGVAQSPRYKIIEKRQSVAFWCNPISGHATLYWYQQILGQGPKLLIQFQNNGVVDDSQLPKDRFSAERLKGVDSTLKIQPAKLEDSAVYLCASSFGDRLEQFFGPGTRLTVL.